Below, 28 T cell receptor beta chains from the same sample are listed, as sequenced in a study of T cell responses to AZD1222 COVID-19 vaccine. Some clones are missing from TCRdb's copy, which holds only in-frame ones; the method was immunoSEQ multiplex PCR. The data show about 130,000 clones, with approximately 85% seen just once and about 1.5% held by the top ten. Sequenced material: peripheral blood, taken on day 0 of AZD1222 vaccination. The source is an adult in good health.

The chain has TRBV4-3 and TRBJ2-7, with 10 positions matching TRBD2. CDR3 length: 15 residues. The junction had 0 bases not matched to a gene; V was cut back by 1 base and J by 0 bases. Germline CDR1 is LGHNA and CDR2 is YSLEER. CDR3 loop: CASSQGLAGSYEQYF. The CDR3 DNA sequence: TGCGCCAGCAGCCAAGGACTAGCGGGCTCCTACGAGCAGTACTTC.

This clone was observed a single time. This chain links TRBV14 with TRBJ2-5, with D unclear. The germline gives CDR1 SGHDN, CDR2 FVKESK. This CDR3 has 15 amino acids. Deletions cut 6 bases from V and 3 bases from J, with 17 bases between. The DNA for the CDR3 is TGTGCCAGCAGTCCTTCCCAGAGAGCGAAAGAGACCCAGTACTTC. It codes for CASSPSQRAKETQYF.

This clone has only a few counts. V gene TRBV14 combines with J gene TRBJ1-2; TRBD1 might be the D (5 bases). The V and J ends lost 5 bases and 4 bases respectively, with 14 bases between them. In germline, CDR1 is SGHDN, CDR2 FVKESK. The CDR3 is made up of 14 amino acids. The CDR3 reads CASSSQTGGYGYTF. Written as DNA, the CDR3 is TGTGCCAGCAGCTCCCAAACCGGGGGCTATGGCTACACCTTC. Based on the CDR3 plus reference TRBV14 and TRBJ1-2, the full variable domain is EAGVTQFPSHSVIEKGQTVTLRCDPISGHDNLYWYRRVMGKEIKFLLHFVKESKQDESGMPNNRFLAERTGGTYSTLKVQPAELEDSGVYFCASSSQTGGYGYTFGSGTRLTVV.

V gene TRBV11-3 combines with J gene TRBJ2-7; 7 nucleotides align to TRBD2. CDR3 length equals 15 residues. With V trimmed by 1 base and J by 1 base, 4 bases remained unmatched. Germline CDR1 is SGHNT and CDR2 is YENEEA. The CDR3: CASSLGGGVSYEQYF. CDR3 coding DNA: TGTGCCAGCAGCTTAGGCGGGGGAGTTTCCTACGAGCAGTACTTC.

This CDR3 is CASSLLGGYYNEQFF. The CDR3 nucleotides are TGTGCCAGCAGCCTCTTGGGGGGGTATTACAATGAGCAGTTCTTC. The V call is TRBV7-2, the J call TRBJ2-1; 7 nucleotides line up with TRBD2. The length of the CDR3 is 15 residues. Germline CDR1 and CDR2: SGHTA and FQGNSA. Trimming at V came to 5 bases and at J to 4 bases, leaving 8 bases not matched to a gene.

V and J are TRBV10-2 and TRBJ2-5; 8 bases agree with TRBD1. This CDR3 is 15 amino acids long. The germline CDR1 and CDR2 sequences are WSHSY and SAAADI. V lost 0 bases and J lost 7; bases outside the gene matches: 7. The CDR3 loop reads CASSESGQAAGTQYF. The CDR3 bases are TGCGCCAGCAGTGAGTCGGGACAGGCCGCAGGGACCCAGTACTTC.

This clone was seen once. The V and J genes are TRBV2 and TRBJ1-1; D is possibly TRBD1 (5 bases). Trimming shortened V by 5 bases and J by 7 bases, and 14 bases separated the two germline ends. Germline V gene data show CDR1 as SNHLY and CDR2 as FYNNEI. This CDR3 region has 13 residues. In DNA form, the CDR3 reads TGTGCCAGCAGTCCGGGACGTACAATTGAAGCTTTCTTT. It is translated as CASSPGRTIEAFF.

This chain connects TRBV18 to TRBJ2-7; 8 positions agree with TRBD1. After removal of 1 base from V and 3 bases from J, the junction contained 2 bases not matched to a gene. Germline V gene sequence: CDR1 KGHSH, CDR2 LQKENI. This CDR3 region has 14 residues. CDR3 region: CASSPRDRRYEQYF. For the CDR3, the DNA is TGTGCCAGCTCACCACGGGACAGGCGCTACGAGCAGTACTTC.

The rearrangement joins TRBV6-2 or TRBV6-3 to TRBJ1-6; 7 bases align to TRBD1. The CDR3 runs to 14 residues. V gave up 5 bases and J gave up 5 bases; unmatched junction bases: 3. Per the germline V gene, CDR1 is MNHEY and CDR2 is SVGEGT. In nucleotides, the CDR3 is TGTGCCAGCAGTCGGGGACAGAATAATTCACCCCTCCACTTT. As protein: CASSRGQNNSPLHF.

This chain's CDR3 is CASSHQGGNYGYTF. As DNA, the CDR3 is TGCGCCAGCAGCCACCAAGGGGGCAACTATGGCTACACCTTC. V usage is TRBV5-1 and J usage is TRBJ1-2, with 7 bases matching TRBD1. CDR1 is SGHRS and CDR2 is YFSETQ in the germline V gene. CDR3 size: 14 residues. The V and J ends lost 4 bases and 2 bases, in that order; junction bases with no gene match: 5.

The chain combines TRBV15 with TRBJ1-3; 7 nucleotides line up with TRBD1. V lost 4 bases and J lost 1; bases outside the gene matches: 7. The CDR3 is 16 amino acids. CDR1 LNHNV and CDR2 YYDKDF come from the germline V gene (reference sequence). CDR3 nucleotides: TGTGCCACCAGCAACAGACAGGGTGGGTCTGGAAACACCATATATTTT. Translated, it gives CATSNRQGGSGNTIYF.

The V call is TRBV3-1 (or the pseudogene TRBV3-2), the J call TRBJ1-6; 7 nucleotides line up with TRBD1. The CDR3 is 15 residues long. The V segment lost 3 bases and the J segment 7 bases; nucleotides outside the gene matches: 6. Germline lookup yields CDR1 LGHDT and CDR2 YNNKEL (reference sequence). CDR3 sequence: CASSHGQAQNSPLHF. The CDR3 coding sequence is TGTGCCAGCAGCCACGGACAGGCCCAAAATTCACCCCTCCACTTT.

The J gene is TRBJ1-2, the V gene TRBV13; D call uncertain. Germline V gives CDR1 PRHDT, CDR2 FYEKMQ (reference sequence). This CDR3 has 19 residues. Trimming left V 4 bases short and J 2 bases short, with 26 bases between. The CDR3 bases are TGTGCCAGCAGCTCCTCCACGTCTGTAAAGGGAGCGCAGAACTATGGCTACACCTTC. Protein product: CASSSSTSVKGAQNYGYTF.

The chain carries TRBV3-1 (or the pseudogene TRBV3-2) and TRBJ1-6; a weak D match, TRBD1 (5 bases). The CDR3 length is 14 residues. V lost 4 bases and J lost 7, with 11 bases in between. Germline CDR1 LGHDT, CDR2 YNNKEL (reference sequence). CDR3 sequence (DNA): TGTGCCAGCAGCCGCGGAGGGGTCAATTCACCCCTCCACTTT. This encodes CASSRGGVNSPLHF.

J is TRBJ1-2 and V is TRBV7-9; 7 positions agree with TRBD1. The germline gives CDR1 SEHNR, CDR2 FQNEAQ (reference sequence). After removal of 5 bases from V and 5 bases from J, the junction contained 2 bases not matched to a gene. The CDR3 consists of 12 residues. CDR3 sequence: CASSVTGYGYTF. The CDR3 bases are TGTGCCAGCAGCGTGACAGGGTATGGCTACACCTTC.

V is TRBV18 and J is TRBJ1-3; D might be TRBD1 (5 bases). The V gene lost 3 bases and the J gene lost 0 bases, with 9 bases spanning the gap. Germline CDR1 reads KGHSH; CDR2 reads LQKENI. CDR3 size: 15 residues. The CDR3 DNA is TGTGCCAGCTCACCCCAGGGCCACTCTGGAAACACCATATATTTT. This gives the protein CASSPQGHSGNTIYF.

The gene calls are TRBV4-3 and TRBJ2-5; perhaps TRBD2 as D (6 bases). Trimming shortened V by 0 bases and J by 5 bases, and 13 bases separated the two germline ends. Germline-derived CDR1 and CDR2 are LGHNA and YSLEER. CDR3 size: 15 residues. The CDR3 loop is CASSQDGGGVETQYF. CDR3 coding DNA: TGCGCCAGCAGCCAAGATGGTGGCGGGGTGGAGACCCAGTACTTC.

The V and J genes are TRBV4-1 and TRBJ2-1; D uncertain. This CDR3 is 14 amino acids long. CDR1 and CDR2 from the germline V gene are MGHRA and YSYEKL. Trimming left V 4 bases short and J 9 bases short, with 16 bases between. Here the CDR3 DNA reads TGCGCCAGCAGCCCACCGGTTGGGTCCCGTGAGCAGTTCTTC. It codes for CASSPPVGSREQFF.

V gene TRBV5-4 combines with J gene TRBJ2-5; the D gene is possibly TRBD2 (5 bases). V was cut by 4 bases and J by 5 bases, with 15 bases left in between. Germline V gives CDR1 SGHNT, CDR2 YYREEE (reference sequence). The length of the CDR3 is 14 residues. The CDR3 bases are TGTGCCAGCAGCGCTTCGGGGTCAAGGGAGACCCAGTACTTC. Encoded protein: CASSASGSRETQYF.

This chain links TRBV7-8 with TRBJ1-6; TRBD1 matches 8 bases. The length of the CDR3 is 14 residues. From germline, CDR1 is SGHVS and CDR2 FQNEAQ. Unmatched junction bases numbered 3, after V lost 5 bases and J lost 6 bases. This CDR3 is CASSQDRGNSPLHF. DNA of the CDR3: TGTGCCAGCAGCCAAGACAGGGGTAATTCACCCCTCCACTTT. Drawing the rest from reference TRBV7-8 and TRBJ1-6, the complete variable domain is GAGVSQSPRYKVAKRGQDVALRCDPISGHVSLFWYQQALGQGPEFLTYFQNEAQLDKSGLPSDRFFAERPEGSVSTLKIQRTQQEDSAVYLCASSQDRGNSPLHFGNGTRLTVT.

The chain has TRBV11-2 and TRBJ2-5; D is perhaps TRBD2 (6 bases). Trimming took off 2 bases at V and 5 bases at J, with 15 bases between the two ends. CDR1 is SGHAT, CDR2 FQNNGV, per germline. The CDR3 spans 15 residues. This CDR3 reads CASSLSVLALETQYF. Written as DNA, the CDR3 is TGTGCCAGCAGCTTATCGGTCCTAGCGTTGGAGACCCAGTACTTC.

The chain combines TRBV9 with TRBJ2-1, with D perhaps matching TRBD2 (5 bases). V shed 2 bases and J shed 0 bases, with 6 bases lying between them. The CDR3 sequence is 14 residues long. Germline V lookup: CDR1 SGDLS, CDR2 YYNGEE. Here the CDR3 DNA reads TGTGCCAGCAGCGTTGGGAGCTCCTACAATGAGCAGTTCTTC. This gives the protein CASSVGSSYNEQFF.

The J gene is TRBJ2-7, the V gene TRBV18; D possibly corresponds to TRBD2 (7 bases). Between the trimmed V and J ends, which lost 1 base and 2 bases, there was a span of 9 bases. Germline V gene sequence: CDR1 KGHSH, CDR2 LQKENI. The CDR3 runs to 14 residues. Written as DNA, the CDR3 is TGTGCCAGCTCACCACGCGGGGGCCCCTACGAGCAGTACTTC. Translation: CASSPRGGPYEQYF.

CDR3 DNA sequence: TGTGCCAGCAGTTACAGGCGTAAGGGAACCAACTATGGCTACACCTTC. As protein: CASSYRRKGTNYGYTF. The chain recombines TRBV6-6 with TRBJ1-2, with D uncertain. Germline V gene lookup returns CDR1 MNHNY and CDR2 SVGAGI (reference sequence). The CDR3 sequence is 16 residues long. The V and J ends lost 2 bases and 2 bases respectively, with 15 bases between them.

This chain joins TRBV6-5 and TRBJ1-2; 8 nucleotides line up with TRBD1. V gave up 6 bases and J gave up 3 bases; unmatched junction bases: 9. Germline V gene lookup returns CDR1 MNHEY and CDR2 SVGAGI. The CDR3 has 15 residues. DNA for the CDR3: TGTGCCAGCAGGGCCCGGACAGGGCGAGACTATGGCTACACCTTC. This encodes CASRARTGRDYGYTF.

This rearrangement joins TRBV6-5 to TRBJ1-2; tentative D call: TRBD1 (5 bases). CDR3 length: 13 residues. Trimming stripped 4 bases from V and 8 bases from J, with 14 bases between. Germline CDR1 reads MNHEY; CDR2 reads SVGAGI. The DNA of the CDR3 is TGTGCCAGCAGTTCCCCAGGGCAGGTGGGCTACACCTTC. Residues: CASSSPGQVGYTF.

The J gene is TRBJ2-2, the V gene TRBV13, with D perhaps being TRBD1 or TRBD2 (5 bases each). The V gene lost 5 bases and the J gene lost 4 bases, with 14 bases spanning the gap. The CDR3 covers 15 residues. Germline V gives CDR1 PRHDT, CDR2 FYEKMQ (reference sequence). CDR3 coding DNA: TGTGCCAGCAGCAATTACCAGGGAGCCACCGGGGAGCTGTTTTTT. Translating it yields CASSNYQGATGELFF.

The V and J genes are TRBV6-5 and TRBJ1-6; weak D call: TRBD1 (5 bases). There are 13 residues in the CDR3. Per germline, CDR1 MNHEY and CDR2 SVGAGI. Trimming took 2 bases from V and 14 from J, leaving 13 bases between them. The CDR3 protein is CASSYEAGRALHF. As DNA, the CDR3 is TGTGCCAGCAGTTACGAAGCAGGGAGGGCCCTCCACTTT.